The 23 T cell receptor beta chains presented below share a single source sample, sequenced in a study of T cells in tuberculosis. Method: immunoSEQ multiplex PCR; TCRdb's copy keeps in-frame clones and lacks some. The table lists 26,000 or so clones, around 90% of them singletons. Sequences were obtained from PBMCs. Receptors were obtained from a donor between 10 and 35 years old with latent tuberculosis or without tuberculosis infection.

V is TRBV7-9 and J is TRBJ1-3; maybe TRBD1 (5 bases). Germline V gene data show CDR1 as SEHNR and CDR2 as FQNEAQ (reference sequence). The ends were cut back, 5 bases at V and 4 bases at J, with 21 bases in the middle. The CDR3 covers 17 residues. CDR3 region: CASSDSPGRVNGNTIYF. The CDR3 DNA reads TGTGCCAGCAGCGACTCGCCTGGCAGGGTTAACGGAAACACCATATATTTT.

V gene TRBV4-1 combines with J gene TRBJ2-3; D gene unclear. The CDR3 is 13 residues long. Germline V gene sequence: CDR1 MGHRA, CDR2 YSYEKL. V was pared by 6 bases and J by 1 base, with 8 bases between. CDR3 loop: CASRVSGTDTQYF. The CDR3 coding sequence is TGCGCCAGCAGGGTCAGTGGCACAGATACGCAGTATTTT.

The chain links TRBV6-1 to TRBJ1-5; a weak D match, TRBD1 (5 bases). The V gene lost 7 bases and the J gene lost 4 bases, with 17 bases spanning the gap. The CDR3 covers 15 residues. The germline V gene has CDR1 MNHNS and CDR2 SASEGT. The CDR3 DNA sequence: TGTGCCAGCAATTTCGACGGCGGGGGGAATCAGCCCCAGCATTTT. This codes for CASNFDGGGNQPQHF.

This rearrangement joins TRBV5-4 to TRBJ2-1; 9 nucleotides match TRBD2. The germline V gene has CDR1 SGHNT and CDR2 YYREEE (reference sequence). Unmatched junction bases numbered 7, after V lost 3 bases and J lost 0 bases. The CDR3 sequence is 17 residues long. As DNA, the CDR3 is TGTGCCAGCAGCTCCGGCGGACTAGCGAGCTCCTACAATGAGCAGTTCTTC. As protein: CASSSGGLASSYNEQFF.

CDR3 sequence (DNA): TGTGCCAGCAGTGAAGTTGGGGGGGTAGGACAAGAGACCCAGTACTTC. Translation gives CASSEVGGVGQETQYF. The gene calls are TRBV6-1 and TRBJ2-5; 7 bases agree with TRBD2. Per germline, CDR1 MNHNS and CDR2 SASEGT. CDR3 size: 16 residues. Trimming removed 1 base from V and 2 bases from J; junction bases left unmatched: 7.

The CDR3 DNA sequence: TGCGCCAGCAGCGGAACAGGGGACACCGGGGAGCTGTTTTTT. As protein: CASSGTGDTGELFF. V is TRBV5-1 and J is TRBJ2-2; 7 bases agree with TRBD1. The CDR3 consists of 14 residues. Germline CDR1 reads SGHRS; CDR2 reads YFSETQ. Losses at the gene ends were 4 bases for V and 3 bases for J; bases not matched to a gene: 3.

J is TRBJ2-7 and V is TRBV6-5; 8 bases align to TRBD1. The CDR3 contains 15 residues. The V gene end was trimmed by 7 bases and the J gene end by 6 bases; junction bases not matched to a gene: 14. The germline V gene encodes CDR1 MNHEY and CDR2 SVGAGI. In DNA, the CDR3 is TGTGCCAGCACCCGAACCAGGACAGGGTATTTCGAGCAGTACTTC. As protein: CASTRTRTGYFEQYF.

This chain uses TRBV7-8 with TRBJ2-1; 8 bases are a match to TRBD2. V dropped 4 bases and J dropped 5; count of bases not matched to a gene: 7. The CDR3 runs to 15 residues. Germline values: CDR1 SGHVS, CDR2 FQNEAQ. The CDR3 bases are TGTGCCAGCAGCTCGGGGACTAGGGTGCACAATGAGCAGTTCTTC. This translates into CASSSGTRVHNEQFF. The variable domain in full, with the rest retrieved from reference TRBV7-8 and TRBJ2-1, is GAGVSQSPRYKVAKRGQDVALRCDPISGHVSLFWYQQALGQGPEFLTYFQNEAQLDKSGLPSDRFFAERPEGSVSTLKIQRTQQEDSAVYLCASSSGTRVHNEQFFGPGTRLTVL.

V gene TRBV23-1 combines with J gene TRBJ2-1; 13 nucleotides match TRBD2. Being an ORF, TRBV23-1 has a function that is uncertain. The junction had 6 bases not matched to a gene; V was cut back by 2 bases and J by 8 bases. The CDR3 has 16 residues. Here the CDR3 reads CASSQPGLAGFDEQFF. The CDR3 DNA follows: TGCGCCAGCAGTCAACCGGGACTAGCGGGGTTCGATGAGCAGTTCTTC.

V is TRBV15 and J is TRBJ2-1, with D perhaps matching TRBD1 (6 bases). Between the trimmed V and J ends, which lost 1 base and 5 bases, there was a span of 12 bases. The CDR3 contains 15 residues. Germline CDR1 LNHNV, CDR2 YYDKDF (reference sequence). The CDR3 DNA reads TGTGCCACCAGCAGAGCAGGGGTGGGACACAATGAGCAGTTCTTC. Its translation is CATSRAGVGHNEQFF.

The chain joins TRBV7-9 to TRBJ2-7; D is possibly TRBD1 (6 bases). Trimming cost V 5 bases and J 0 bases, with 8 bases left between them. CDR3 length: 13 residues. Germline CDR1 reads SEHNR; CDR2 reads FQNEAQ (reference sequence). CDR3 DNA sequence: TGTGCCAGCAGCGGGGACACCTCCTACGAGCAGTACTTC. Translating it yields CASSGDTSYEQYF.

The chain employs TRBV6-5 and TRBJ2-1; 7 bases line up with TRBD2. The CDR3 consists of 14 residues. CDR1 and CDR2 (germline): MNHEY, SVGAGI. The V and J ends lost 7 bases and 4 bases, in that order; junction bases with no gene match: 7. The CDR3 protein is CASNVLAEYNEQFF. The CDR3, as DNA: TGTGCCAGCAACGTCCTAGCGGAATACAATGAGCAGTTCTTC.

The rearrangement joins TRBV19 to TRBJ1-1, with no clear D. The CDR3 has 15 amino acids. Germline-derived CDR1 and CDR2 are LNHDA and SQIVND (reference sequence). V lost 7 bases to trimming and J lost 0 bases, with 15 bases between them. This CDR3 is CASTDGGGVNTEAFF. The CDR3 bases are TGTGCCAGTACGGACGGCGGAGGCGTGAACACTGAAGCTTTCTTT.

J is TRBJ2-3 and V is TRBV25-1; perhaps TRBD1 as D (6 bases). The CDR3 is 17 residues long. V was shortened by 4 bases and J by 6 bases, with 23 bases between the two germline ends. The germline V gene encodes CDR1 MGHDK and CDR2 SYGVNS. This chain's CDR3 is CASSALPQGIGSDTQYF. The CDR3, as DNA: TGTGCCAGCAGTGCCCTCCCCCAGGGGATAGGCTCCGATACGCAGTATTTT. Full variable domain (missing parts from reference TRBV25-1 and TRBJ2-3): EADIYQTPRYLVIGTGKKITLECSQTMGHDKMYWYQQDPGMELHLIHYSYGVNSTEKGDLSSESTVSRIRTEHFPLTLESARPSHTSQYLCASSALPQGIGSDTQYFGPGTRLTVL.

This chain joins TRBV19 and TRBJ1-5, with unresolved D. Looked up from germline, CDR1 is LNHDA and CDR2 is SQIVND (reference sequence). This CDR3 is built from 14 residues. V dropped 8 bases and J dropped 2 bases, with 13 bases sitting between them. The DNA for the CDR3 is TGTGCCAGTCGAACCATGGCGGGCAATCAGCCCCAGCATTTT. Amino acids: CASRTMAGNQPQHF.

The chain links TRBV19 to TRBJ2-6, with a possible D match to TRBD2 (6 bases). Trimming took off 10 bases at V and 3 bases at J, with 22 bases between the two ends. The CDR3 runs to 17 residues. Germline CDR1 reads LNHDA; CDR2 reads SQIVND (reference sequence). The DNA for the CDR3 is TGTGCCACGAGGCGGGGCCTGATATTCCGTGGGGCCAACGTCCTGACTTTC. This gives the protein CATRRGLIFRGANVLTF.

The chain's CDR3 is CASSAQGAAGNTIYF. The CDR3 DNA is TGTGCCAGCAGCGCCCAGGGGGCAGCTGGAAACACCATATATTTT. The gene calls are TRBV9 and TRBJ1-3; the match to TRBD1 covers 8 bases. Germline trimming cut 3 bases from V and 2 bases from J; bases unmatched to any gene: 4. CDR1 and CDR2 (germline): SGDLS, YYNGEE. The CDR3 runs 15 residues. The full variable domain, in which reference TRBV9 and TRBJ1-3 provide the parts outside the CDR3, is DSGVTQTPKHLITATGQRVTLRCSPRSGDLSVYWYQQSLDQGLQFLIQYYNGEERAKGNILERFSAQQFPDLHSELNLSSLELGDSALYFCASSAQGAAGNTIYFGEGSWLTVV.

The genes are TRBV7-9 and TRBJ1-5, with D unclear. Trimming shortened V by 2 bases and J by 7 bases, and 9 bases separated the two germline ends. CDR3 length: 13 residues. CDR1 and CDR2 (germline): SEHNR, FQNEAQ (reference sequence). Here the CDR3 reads CASSLKGGQPQHF. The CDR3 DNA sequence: TGTGCCAGCAGCTTAAAAGGCGGGCAGCCCCAGCATTTT.

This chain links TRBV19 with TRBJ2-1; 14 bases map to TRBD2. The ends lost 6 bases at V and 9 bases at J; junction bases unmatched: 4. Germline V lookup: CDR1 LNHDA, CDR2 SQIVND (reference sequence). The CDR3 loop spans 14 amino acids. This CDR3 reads CASRGLAGAFEQFF. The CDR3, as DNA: TGTGCCAGTAGGGGACTAGCGGGGGCGTTTGAGCAGTTCTTC.

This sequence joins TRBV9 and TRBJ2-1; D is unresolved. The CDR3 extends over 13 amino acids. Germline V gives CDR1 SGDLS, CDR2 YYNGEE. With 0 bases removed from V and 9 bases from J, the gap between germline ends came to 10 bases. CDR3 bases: TGTGCCAGCAGCGTAGGGTTATACGGTGAGCAGTTCTTC. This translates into CASSVGLYGEQFF.

In nucleotides, the CDR3 is TGTGCCAGCAGTTTAATTTCTCGAGCGCGACTCGGCGCTGAAAAACTGTTTTTT. This codes for CASSLISRARLGAEKLFF. This chain links TRBV28 with TRBJ1-4, with D unresolved. Trimming removed 2 bases at V and 7 bases at J, with 23 bases between. Germline lookup yields CDR1 MDHEN and CDR2 SYDVKM. This CDR3 comprises 18 residues.

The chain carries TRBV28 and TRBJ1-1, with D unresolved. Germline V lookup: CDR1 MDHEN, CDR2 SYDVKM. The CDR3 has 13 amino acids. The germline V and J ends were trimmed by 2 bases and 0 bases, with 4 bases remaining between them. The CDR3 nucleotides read TGTGCCAGCAGTTTACTCCTGAACACTGAAGCTTTCTTT. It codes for CASSLLLNTEAFF.

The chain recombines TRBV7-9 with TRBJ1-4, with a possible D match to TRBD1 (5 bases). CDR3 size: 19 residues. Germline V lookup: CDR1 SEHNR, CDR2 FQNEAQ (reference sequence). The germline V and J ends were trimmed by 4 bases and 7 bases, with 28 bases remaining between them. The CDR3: CASSSAGRGAQGRGEKLFF. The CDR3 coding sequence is TGTGCCAGCAGCTCGGCGGGGAGAGGGGCCCAGGGACGGGGTGAAAAACTGTTTTTT.